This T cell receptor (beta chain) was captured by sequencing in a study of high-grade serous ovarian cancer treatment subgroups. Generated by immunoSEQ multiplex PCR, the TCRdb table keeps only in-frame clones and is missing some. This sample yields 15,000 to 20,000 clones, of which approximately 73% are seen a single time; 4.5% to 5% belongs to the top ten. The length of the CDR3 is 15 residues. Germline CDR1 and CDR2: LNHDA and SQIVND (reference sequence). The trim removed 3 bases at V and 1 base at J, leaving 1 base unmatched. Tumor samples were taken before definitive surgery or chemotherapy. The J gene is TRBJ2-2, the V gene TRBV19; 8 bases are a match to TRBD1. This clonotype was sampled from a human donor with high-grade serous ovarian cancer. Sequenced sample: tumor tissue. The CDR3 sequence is CASSIGTGNTGELFF. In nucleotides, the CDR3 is TGTGCCAGTAGTATCGGGACAGGGAACACCGGGGAGCTGTTTTTT.